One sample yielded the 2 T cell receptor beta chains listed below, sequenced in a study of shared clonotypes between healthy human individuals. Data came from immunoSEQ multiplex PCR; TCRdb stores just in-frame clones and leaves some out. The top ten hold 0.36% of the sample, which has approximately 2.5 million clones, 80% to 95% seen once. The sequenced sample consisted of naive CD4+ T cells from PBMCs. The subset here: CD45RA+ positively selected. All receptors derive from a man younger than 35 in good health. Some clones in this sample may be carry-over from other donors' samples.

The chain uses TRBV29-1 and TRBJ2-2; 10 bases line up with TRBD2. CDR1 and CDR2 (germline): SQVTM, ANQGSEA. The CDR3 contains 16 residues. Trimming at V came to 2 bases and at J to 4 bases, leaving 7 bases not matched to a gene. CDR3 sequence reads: CSVELAGARLTGELFF. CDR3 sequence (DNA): TGCAGCGTTGAACTAGCGGGAGCCCGACTCACCGGGGAGCTGTTTTTT.

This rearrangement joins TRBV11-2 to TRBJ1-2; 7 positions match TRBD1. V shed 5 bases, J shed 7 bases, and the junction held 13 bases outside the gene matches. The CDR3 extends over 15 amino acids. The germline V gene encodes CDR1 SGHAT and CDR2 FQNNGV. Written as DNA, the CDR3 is TGTGCCAGCAGCGGTTTGACAGGGCTAGGTCGTGGCTACACCTTC. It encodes CASSGLTGLGRGYTF.